The 7 T cell receptor beta chains in this list originate from one sample, sequenced in a study of shared clonotypes between healthy human individuals. Clones were read by immunoSEQ multiplex PCR, and TCRdb kept only the in-frame ones, dropping some. The sample contains 330,000 or so clones, around 67% of which appear only once. The sample was memory CD4+ T cells sorted from blood. This sample's subset: CD45RA-negative fraction. These receptors were obtained from a man under 40 in good health.

This clone was seen only once. It differs at one base from a far larger clone, so likely a read error. The J gene is TRBJ1-1, the V gene TRBV5-4; 7 nucleotides line up with TRBD1. CDR1 and CDR2 from the germline V gene are SGHNT and YYREEE (reference sequence). CDR3 length equals 15 residues. The CDR3 is CASSLVEGAVTETFF. The CDR3 DNA is TGTGCCAGCAGCTTGGTGGAGGGGGCAGTGACTGAAACTTTCTTT.

On this clone itself: Other DNA sequences in the same sample also yield this CDR3. Written as DNA, the CDR3 is TGTGCCAGCAGCTTGGGCAGAAACACTGAAGCTTTCTTT. Its protein is CASSLGRNTEAFF. The chain couples TRBV5-4 to TRBJ1-1; the D is unclear. Trimming removed 0 bases from V and 2 bases from J, with 5 bases in between. The CDR3 length is 13 residues. Germline loops: CDR1 SGHNT, CDR2 YYREEE (reference sequence).

The genes are TRBV5-6 and TRBJ1-5, with unresolved D. Germline V CDR1 and CDR2: SGHDT, YYEEEE. CDR3 length: 16 amino acids. The V end was cut by 1 base, the J end by 1 base, with 12 bases between. This CDR3 is CASSLLRDGSNQPQHF. CDR3 nucleotides: TGTGCCAGCAGCTTGCTCCGGGATGGGAGCAATCAGCCCCAGCATTTT.

The chain carries TRBV15 and TRBJ1-4; no clear D. The CDR3 is 12 residues long. CDR1 and CDR2 from the germline V gene are LNHNV and YYDKDF (reference sequence). Trimming took 5 bases from V and 8 from J, leaving 9 bases between them. The DNA of the CDR3 is TGTGCCACCAGCGAAAGAATGGAAAAACTGTTTTTT. Protein: CATSERMEKLFF.

V usage is TRBV5-4 and J usage is TRBJ2-1; 9 bases are a match to TRBD1. The junction had 10 bases not matched to a gene; V was cut back by 4 bases and J by 8 bases. CDR1 and CDR2 from the germline V gene are SGHNT and YYREEE (reference sequence). The CDR3 consists of 15 residues. The DNA for the CDR3 is TGTGCCAGCAGCCCGGGGACAGGGCCGGGCGATGAGCAGTTCTTC. Translated, it gives CASSPGTGPGDEQFF. Full variable domain (missing parts from reference TRBV5-4 and TRBJ2-1): ETGVTQSPTHLIKTRGQQVTLRCSSQSGHNTVSWYQQALGQGPQFIFQYYREEENGRGNFPPRFSGLQFPNYSSELNVNALELDDSALYLCASSPGTGPGDEQFFGPGTRLTVL.

This clone has a handful of counts. The chain recombines TRBV5-1 with TRBJ2-3; 8 bases align to TRBD2. Unmatched junction bases numbered 9, after V lost 3 bases and J lost 0 bases. The length of the CDR3 is 17 residues. Germline CDR1 is SGHRS and CDR2 is YFSETQ. The CDR3 protein is CASSWKAPGGSTDTQYF. The CDR3 coding sequence is TGCGCCAGCAGCTGGAAGGCACCGGGAGGGAGCACAGATACGCAGTATTTT.

There are a few counts of this clone. The J gene is TRBJ2-1, the V gene TRBV4-1; 11 bases fit TRBD2. Losses at the gene ends were 3 bases for V and 5 bases for J; bases not matched to a gene: 18. The V gene's germline CDR1 is MGHRA and CDR2 YSYEKL. CDR3 length equals 20 residues. CDR3 amino acids: CASSHPPRRLAGGDHNEQFF. CDR3 coding DNA: TGCGCCAGCAGCCATCCCCCCCGGAGGCTAGCGGGAGGAGACCACAATGAGCAGTTCTTC.